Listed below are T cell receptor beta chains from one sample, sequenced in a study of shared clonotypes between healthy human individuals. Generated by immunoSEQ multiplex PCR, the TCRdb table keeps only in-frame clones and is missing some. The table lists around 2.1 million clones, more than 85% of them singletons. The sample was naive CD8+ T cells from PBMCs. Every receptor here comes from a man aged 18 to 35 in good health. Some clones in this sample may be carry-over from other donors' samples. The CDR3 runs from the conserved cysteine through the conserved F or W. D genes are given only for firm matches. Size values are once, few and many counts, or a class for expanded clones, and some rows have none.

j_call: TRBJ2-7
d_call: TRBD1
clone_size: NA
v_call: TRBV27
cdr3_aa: CASSLGQIGNEQYF
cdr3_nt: TGTGCCAGCAGTTTGGGACAGATCGGAAACGAGCAGTACTTC

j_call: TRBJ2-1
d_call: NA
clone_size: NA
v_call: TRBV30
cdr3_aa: CAWGRATEQFF
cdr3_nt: TGTGCCTGGGGTAGGGCGACAGAACAGTTCTTC

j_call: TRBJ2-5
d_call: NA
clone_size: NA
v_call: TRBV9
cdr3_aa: CASSVYSSYQETQYF
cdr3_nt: TGTGCCAGCAGCGTCTACAGCTCCTACCAAGAGACCCAGTACTTC

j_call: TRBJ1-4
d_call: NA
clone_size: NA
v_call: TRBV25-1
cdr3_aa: CASSEGGTNEKLFF
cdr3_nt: TGTGCCAGCAGTGAGGGGGGGACTAATGAAAAACTGTTTTTT

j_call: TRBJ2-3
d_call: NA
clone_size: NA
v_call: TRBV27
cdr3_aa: CASSLRTMTLMDTQYF
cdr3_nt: TGTGCCAGCAGTTTGAGGACTATGACGTTGATGGATACGCAGTATTTT

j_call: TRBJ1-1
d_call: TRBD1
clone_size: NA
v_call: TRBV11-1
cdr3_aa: CASSPRDREGEAFF
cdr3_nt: TGTGCCAGCAGCCCGCGGGACAGGGAGGGTGAAGCTTTCTTT

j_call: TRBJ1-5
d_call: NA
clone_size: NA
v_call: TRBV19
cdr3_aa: CASSTRQDFNQPQHF
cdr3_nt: TGTGCCAGTAGTACACGACAGGATTTCAATCAGCCCCAGCATTTT

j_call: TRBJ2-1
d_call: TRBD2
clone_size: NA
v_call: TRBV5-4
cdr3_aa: CASSPTSGSSYNEQFF
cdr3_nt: TGTGCCAGCAGCCCGACTAGCGGGTCCTCCTACAATGAGCAGTTCTTC

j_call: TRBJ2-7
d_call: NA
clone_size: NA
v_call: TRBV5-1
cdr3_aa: CASSIGTGEQYF
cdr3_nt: TGCGCCAGCAGCATAGGTACAGGCGAGCAGTACTTC

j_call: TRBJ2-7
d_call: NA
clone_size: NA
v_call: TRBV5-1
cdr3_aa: CASSSAESEQYF
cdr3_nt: TGCGCCAGCAGCTCAGCAGAATCGGAACAGTACTTC

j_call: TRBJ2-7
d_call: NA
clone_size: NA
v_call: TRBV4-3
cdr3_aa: CASSQGRGTYEQYF
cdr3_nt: TGCGCCAGCAGCCAGGGGAGAGGAACCTACGAGCAGTACTTC

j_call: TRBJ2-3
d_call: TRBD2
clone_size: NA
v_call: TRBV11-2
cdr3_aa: CASSAGLASTDTQYF
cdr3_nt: TGTGCCAGCAGCGCGGGACTAGCTAGCACAGATACGCAGTATTTT

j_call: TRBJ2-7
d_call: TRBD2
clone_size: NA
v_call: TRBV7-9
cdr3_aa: CASSLDSGRDEQYF
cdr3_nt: TGTGCCAGCAGCTTAGATTCGGGGAGGGACGAGCAGTACTTC

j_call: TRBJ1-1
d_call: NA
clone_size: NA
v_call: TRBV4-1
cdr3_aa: CASSRVSEGNTEAFF
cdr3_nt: TGCGCCAGCAGCCGGGTTTCTGAAGGGAACACTGAAGCTTTCTTT

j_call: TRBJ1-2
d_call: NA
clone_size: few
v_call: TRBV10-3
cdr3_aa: CATLGADYTF
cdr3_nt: TGTGCCACCCTCGGGGCGGACTACACCTTC

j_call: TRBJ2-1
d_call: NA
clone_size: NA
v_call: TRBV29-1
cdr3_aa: CSVDNPPLEQFF
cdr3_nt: TGCAGCGTTGACAACCCTCCGCTTGAGCAGTTCTTC

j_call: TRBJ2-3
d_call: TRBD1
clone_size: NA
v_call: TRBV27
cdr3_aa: CASSFLLTGGTDTQYF
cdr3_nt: TGTGCCAGCAGTTTCCTCCTAACAGGGGGTACAGATACGCAGTATTTT

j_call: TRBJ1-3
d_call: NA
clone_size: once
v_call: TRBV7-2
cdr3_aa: CASSLGQNSGNTIYF
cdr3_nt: TGTGCCAGCAGCTTAGGACAAAACTCTGGAAACACCATATATTTT

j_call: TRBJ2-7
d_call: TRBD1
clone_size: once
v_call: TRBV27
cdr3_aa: CASSFTGTDSYEQYF
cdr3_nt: TGTGCCAGCAGTTTTACCGGGACAGATTCCTACGAGCAGTACTTC

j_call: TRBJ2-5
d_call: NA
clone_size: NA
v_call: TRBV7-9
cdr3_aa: CASSLALGRIQETQYF
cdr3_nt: TGTGCCAGCAGCTTAGCCCTCGGACGGATCCAAGAGACCCAGTACTTC

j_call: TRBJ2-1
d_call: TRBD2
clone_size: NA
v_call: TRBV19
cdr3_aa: CASRAGTSPYNEQFF
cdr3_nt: TGTGCCAGTAGGGCCGGGACTAGCCCCTACAATGAGCAGTTCTTC

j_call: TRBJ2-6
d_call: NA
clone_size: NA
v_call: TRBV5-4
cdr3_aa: CASSLGHPSGANVLTF
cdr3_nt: TGTGCCAGCAGCTTGGGCCACCCCTCTGGGGCCAACGTCCTGACTTTC

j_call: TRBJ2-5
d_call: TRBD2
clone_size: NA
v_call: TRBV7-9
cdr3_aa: CASSGRYQETQYF
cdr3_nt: TGTGCCAGCTCCGGGAGGTACCAAGAGACCCAGTACTTC

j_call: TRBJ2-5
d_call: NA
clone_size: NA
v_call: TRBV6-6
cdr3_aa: CASSYSPNPQETQYF
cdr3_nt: TGTGCCAGCAGTTACTCTCCCAACCCCCAAGAGACCCAGTACTTC

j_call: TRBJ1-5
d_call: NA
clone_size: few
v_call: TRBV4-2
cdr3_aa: CASSQPGLEQPQHF
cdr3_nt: TGTGCCAGCAGCCAACCGGGCCTCGAACAGCCCCAGCATTTT

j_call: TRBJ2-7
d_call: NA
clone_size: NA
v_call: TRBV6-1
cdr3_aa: CASRGAILEQYF
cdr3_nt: TGTGCCAGCAGGGGGGCTATTCTCGAGCAGTACTTC

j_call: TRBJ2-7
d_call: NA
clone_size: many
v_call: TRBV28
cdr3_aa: CASSFSSRGIGEQYF
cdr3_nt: TGTGCCAGCAGTTTTAGTAGCAGGGGTATAGGCGAGCAGTACTTC

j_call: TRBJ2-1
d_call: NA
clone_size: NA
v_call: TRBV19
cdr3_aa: CASSERTDQSYNEQFF
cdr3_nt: TGTGCCAGTAGTGAACGGACTGACCAATCCTACAATGAGCAGTTCTTC

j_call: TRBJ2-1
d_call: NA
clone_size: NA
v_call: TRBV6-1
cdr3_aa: CASSADPRHYNEQFF
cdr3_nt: TGTGCCAGCAGTGCCGACCCTAGGCACTACAATGAGCAGTTCTTC

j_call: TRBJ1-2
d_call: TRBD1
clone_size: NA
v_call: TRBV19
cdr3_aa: CASSKWDRLNYGYTF
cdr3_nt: TGTGCCAGTAGTAAATGGGACAGACTTAACTATGGCTACACCTTC

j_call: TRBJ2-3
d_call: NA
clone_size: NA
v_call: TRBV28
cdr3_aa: CASSFRGGILTDTQYF
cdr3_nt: TGTGCCAGCAGTTTCAGGGGGGGGATCCTCACAGATACGCAGTATTTT

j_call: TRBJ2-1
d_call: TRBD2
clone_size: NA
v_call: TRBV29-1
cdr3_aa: CSGGTSGSSEQFF
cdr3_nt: TGCAGCGGAGGGACTAGCGGGAGTAGTGAGCAGTTCTTC

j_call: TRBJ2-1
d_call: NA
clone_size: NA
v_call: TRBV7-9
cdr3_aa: CASSLDGLREQFF
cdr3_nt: TGTGCCAGCAGCCTCGACGGCCTCAGGGAGCAGTTCTTC

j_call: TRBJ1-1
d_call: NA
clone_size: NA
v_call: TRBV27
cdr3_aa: CASSLVGIRNTEAFF
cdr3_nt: TGTGCCAGCAGTCTAGTAGGGATCAGGAACACTGAAGCTTTCTTT

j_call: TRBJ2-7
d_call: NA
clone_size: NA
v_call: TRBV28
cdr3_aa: CASSPNDPYEQYF
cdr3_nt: TGTGCCAGCAGCCCCAACGACCCCTACGAGCAGTACTTC

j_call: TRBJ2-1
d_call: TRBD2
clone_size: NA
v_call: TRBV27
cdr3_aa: CASSLSRTSEWVNEQFF
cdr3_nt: TGTGCCAGCAGTTTATCCCGGACTAGCGAGTGGGTCAATGAGCAGTTCTTC

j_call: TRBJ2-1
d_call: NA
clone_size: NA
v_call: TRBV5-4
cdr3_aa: CASSLGVAGTYNEQFF
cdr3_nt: TGTGCCAGCAGCCTAGGGGTCGCGGGCACCTACAATGAGCAGTTCTTC

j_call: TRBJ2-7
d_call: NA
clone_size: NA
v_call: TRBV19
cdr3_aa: CASSIDGEYYEQYF
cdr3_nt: TGTGCCAGTAGTATTGACGGAGAATACTACGAGCAGTACTTC

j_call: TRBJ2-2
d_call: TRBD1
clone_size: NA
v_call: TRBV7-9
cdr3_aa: CASIGTANTGELFF
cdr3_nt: TGTGCCAGCATAGGGACAGCGAACACCGGGGAGCTGTTTTTT

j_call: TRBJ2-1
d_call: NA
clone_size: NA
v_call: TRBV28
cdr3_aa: CASSFLDGARNEQFF
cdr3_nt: TGTGCCAGCAGTTTTTTGGACGGAGCAAGGAATGAGCAGTTCTTC

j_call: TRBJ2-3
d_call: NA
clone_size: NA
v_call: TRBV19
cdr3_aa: CASSILDTQYF
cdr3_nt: TGTGCCAGTAGTATTCTTGATACGCAGTATTTT

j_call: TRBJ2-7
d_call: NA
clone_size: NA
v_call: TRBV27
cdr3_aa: CASSSTYEQYF
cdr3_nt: TGTGCCAGCAGTTCCACGTACGAGCAGTACTTC

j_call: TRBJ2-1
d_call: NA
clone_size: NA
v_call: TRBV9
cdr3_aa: CASSVRGLGNEQFF
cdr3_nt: TGTGCCAGCAGCGTGAGGGGATTGGGCAATGAGCAGTTCTTC

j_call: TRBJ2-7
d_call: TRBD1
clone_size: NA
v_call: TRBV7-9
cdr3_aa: CASSPRTGSSYEQYF
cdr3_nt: TGTGCCAGCAGCCCCCGGACAGGGTCCTCCTACGAGCAGTACTTC

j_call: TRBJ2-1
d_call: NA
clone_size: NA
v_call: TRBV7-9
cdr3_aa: CASRLDLNEQFF
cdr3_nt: TGTGCCAGCAGGCTGGACTTGAATGAGCAGTTCTTC

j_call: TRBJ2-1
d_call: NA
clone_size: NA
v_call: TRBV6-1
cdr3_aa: CASSPYRTDPNEQFF
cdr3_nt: TGTGCCAGCAGTCCTTACCGAACAGACCCCAATGAGCAGTTCTTC

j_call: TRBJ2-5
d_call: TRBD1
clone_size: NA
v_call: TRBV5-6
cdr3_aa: CASSSSLAGGMEETQYF
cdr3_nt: TGTGCCAGCAGCTCGTCTTTGGCAGGGGGCATGGAAGAGACCCAGTACTTC

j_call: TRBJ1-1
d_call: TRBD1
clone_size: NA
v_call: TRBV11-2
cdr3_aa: CASSLWVRGRVTEAFF
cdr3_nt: TGTGCCAGCAGCTTATGGGTCAGGGGGCGGGTGACTGAAGCTTTCTTT

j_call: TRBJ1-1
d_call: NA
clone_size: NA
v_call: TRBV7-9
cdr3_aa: CASSLVVANTEAFF
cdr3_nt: TGTGCCAGCAGCTTAGTGGTCGCGAACACTGAAGCTTTCTTT

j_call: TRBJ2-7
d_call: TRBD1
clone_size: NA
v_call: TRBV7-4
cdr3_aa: CASSPRDRDHEQYF
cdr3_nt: TGTGCCAGCAGCCCTCGGGACAGGGACCACGAGCAGTACTTC

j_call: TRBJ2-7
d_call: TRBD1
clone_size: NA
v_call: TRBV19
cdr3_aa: CASSIGDRAIYEQYF
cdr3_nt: TGTGCCAGTAGTATTGGGGACAGGGCCATCTACGAGCAGTACTTC

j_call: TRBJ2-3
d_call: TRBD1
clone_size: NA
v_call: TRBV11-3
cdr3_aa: CASSPTGADTQYF
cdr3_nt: TGTGCCAGCAGTCCCACAGGGGCCGATACGCAGTATTTT

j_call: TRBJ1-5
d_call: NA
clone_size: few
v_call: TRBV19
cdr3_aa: CASSPRLEGQPQHF
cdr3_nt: TGTGCCAGTAGCCCTAGGCTGGAGGGTCAGCCCCAGCATTTT